The clone carrying this T cell receptor (beta chain) occurred a few times. Its antigen is unknown. The CDR3 loop spans 14 amino acids. Trimming cost V 5 bases and J 4 bases; bases outside gene matches: 6. This record belongs to a study of glioma-infiltrating T cells. Study-wide points: Tissue-blood divergence was below expectation in non-neoplastic patients, above in gliomas.

TCR alpha and beta CDR3 regions were amplified from RNA using iRepertoire nested multiplex PCR. Input was roughly 85-450 ng of tissue mRNA or PBMC total RNA. MiXCR was run by TCRdb on the multiplex PCR reads, yielding one entry per CDR3 protein. Of 150,000 to 200,000 distinct CDR3 sequences detected, 32% appear once; the ten largest clones hold around 20%. The sequenced sample consisted of glioma tissue, nonneoplastic brain tissue, or PBMCs (not recorded which). The chain employs TRBV12-3 or TRBV12-4 and TRBJ2-3, with TRBD1 identical over 7 bases. The TCR comes from a human donor with low-grade glioma or glioblastoma, undergoing nonglioma brain surgery, or in good health (not recorded which). CDR3 in amino acids: CASSLLDRPDTQYF. The CDR3 coding sequence is TGTGCCAGCAGTCTCCTGGACAGGCCAGATACGCAGTATTTT.